This T cell receptor (beta chain) came from a study of blood T cells in healthy people across ages. Together with a sample-barcoded 5' primer, a J-beta primer mix was included in a second PCR lasting about 7 to 12 cycles. Using its own MiXCR run on the 5' RACE reads, TCRdb lists one record per CDR3 protein. The table has 1.5 million to 2 million distinct CDR3 sequences, 28% seen once. CDR3 length equals 13 residues. Per germline, CDR1 KGHSH and CDR2 LQKENI. Deletions cut 4 bases from V and 0 bases from J, with 6 bases between. The receptor was derived from a woman in her 30s in good health. This chain uses TRBV18 with TRBJ1-1; no definite D call. The sequencing input was blood. The DNA of the CDR3 is TGTGCCAGCTCACGATCGATGAACACTGAAGCTTTCTTT. It yields the protein CASSRSMNTEAFF.